Listed below are T cell receptor beta chains from one sample, sequenced in a study of Graves' ophthalmopathy and Graves' hyperthyroidism. TCRdb used MiXCR to reprocess the multiplex PCR reads, holding one entry per CDR3 protein. The sample contains over 500,000 distinct CDR3 sequences, roughly 20% of which appear only once. Sequenced material: peripheral blood. The source of these receptors is a woman aged 18-35 years with stable Graves' hyperthyroidism. Some clones in this sample may be carry-over from other donors' samples. Each CDR3 is given with its conserved first and last residue. Each record gives: D gene, clone size, V gene, J gene, CDR3 DNA, CDR3 protein. The D gene is left open where the match is weak. A row's size may be missing; if present it is once, few, many or a size class.

D: .; size: many; V: TRBV5-1; J: TRBJ1-2; DNA: TGCGCCAGCAGCTTGGGCGACGGACGAGGGGACTATGGCTACACCTTC; CDR3: CASSLGDGRGDYGYTF
D: TRBD1; size: many; V: TRBV7-9; J: TRBJ1-2; DNA: TGTGCCAGCAGTAGGGCACTACAGGGGAACTATGGCTACACCTTC; CDR3: CASSRALQGNYGYTF
D: .; size: few; V: TRBV19; J: TRBJ1-2; DNA: TGTGCCAGTAGTTGGTTGGACGGGAACTATGGCTACACCTTC; CDR3: CASSWLDGNYGYTF
D: .; size: many; V: TRBV19; J: TRBJ1-2; DNA: TGTGCCAGTAAAGACTACTATGGCTACACCTTC; CDR3: CASKDYYGYTF
D: TRBD2; size: .; V: TRBV11-2; J: TRBJ2-2; DNA: TGTGCCAGCAGCTGGGGTGGCGGGAGGGCCGGGACCGGGGAGCTGTTTTTT; CDR3: CASSWGGGRAGTGELFF
D: .; size: many; V: TRBV5-1; J: TRBJ1-2; DNA: TGCGCCAGCAGCTTTGGTGGCAGGCCAACCGATTATGGCTACACCTTC; CDR3: CASSFGGRPTDYGYTF
D: TRBD2; size: .; V: TRBV15; J: TRBJ2-2; DNA: TGTGCCACCAGCACCACCAGGACTAGCGGAGCCGGGGAGCTGTTTTTT; CDR3: CATSTTRTSGAGELFF
D: TRBD1; size: many; V: TRBV10-1; J: TRBJ1-6; DNA: TGCGCCAGCAGCCTGGGACAGGGGAACTATTCACCCCTCCACTTT; CDR3: CASSLGQGNYSPLHF
D: .; size: many; V: TRBV28; J: TRBJ1-2; DNA: TGTGCCAGCAGTTCGGAGGCCGGTCAGGGCGCCAACTATGGCTACACCTTC; CDR3: CASSSEAGQGANYGYTF
D: .; size: many; V: TRBV2; J: TRBJ2-4; DNA: TGTGCCAGCAGTGACTGGGTCCTGAGGGAAGGAAACATTAAGTACTTC; CDR3: CASSDWVLREGNIKYF
D: TRBD1; size: many; V: TRBV12-3/TRBV12-4; J: TRBJ2-7; DNA: TGTGCCAGCAGTCCTGGGGACAGTTCCTACGAGCAGTACTTC; CDR3: CASSPGDSSYEQYF
D: TRBD1; size: many; V: TRBV6-1; J: TRBJ2-7; DNA: TGTGCCAGCAGTCAGGGACAGGGAAACTACGAGCAGTACTTC; CDR3: CASSQGQGNYEQYF
D: TRBD1; size: many; V: TRBV27; J: TRBJ1-6; DNA: TGTGCCAGCACCCCCTTAGGACAGGGCGATAATTCACCCCTCCACTTT; CDR3: CASTPLGQGDNSPLHF
D: .; size: .; V: TRBV7-2; J: TRBJ2-7; DNA: TGTGCCAGCAGCCCCCGGGCGGTCTCCTACGAGCAGTACTTC; CDR3: CASSPRAVSYEQYF
D: .; size: .; V: TRBV5-6; J: TRBJ1-1; DNA: TGTGCCAGCAGCTTGGATGCAGGCCACACTGAAGCTTTCTTT; CDR3: CASSLDAGHTEAFF
D: TRBD2; size: many; V: TRBV6-1; J: TRBJ2-4; DNA: TGTGCCAGCAGTCCCCCCTCGAGCGGGACAAACATTCAGTACTTC; CDR3: CASSPPSSGTNIQYF
D: TRBD1; size: .; V: TRBV9; J: TRBJ1-1; DNA: TGTGCCAGCAGCGTAGAACTTGCAGGGGGCTCGGAGGCTTTCTTT; CDR3: CASSVELAGGSEAFF
D: TRBD2; size: many; V: TRBV20-1; J: TRBJ2-5; DNA: TGCAGTGCTCGGACTAGCGGCCGACAAGAGACCCAGTACTTC; CDR3: CSARTSGRQETQYF